The next 24 T cell receptor beta chains were all read from a single sample in a study of CD8 T cells in ankylosing spondylitis. TCRdb reanalysed the 5' RACE reads using MiXCR and keeps one entry per CDR3 protein. The sample carries approximately 38,000 distinct CDR3 sequences, roughly 2.6% recorded once. The specimen sequenced was blood, either unsorted or a sorted T cell fraction (not recorded which). The receptors come from a male donor with ankylosing spondylitis or in good health (not recorded which).

This clonotype occurred many times. The rearrangement links TRBV9 to TRBJ1-2; tentative D call: TRBD1 (5 bases). Between the trimmed V and J ends, which lost 3 bases and 1 base, there was a span of 10 bases. Germline loops: CDR1 SGDLS, CDR2 YYNGEE. This CDR3 comprises 14 residues. This CDR3 is CASSAGTVNYGYTF. The CDR3 nucleotides are TGTGCCAGCAGCGCAGGGACGGTTAACTATGGCTACACCTTC.

This clonotype has a count of ten or more. The chain is built from TRBV9 and TRBJ1-4; D not resolved. The V end lost 0 bases, the J end lost 7 bases, and 7 bases lay between the germline ends. CDR3 length: 13 residues. In germline, CDR1 is SGDLS, CDR2 YYNGEE. The CDR3 DNA sequence: TGTGCCAGCAGCGTAGGGACGGTTGAAAAACTGTTTTTT. It encodes CASSVGTVEKLFF.

CDR3 protein: CASGTDTQYF. CDR3 in DNA: TGTGCCAGCGGAACAGATACGCAGTATTTT. The chain carries TRBV9 and TRBJ2-3; D remains ambiguous. Trimming took off 7 bases at V and 3 bases at J, with 3 bases between the two ends. Germline assignment: CDR1 SGDLS and CDR2 YYNGEE. The CDR3 covers 10 residues.

This clonotype showed up many times. V is TRBV9 and J is TRBJ1-4; D gene unclear. The CDR3 loop spans 13 amino acids. Deletions cut 2 bases from V and 8 bases from J, with 10 bases between. Germline CDR1 SGDLS, CDR2 YYNGEE. CDR3 residues: CASSVASGEKLFF. The CDR3 DNA sequence: TGTGCCAGCAGCGTTGCTAGCGGGGAAAAACTGTTTTTT.

This clonotype was seen repeatedly, ten times or more. The chain employs TRBV9 and TRBJ2-5, with TRBD1 identical over 10 bases. The CDR3 runs to 17 residues. The germline V gene has CDR1 SGDLS and CDR2 YYNGEE. J was trimmed by 5 bases and V by 0 bases; bases with no gene match: 10. In DNA, the CDR3 is TGTGCCAGCAGCGTAGGTCCCGGGACAGGGGAAATGGAGACCCAGTACTTC. It is translated as CASSVGPGTGEMETQYF.

This clonotype was detected ten times or more. The CDR3 protein is CASSALAGSYNEQFF. The DNA for the CDR3 is TGTGCCAGCAGCGCGCTAGCGGGGTCCTACAATGAGCAGTTCTTC. The chain recombines TRBV9 with TRBJ2-1, with 9 bases lining up with TRBD2. J gave up 1 base and V 3 bases, and 2 bases lay outside the gene matches. The CDR3 loop spans 15 amino acids. Germline V gene sequence: CDR1 SGDLS, CDR2 YYNGEE.

This clonotype has at least ten counts. The V gene is TRBV9, the J gene TRBJ2-7; a weak D match, TRBD1 (5 bases). Per the germline V gene, CDR1 is SGDLS and CDR2 is YYNGEE. Trimming stripped 4 bases from V and 4 bases from J, with 15 bases between. The CDR3 is made up of 14 amino acids. The CDR3 protein is CASSPGRVGYEQYF. CDR3 nucleotides: TGTGCCAGCAGCCCGGGCAGGGTTGGTTACGAGCAGTACTTC.

In its sample, this clonotype was seen many times. The V and J genes are TRBV9 and TRBJ1-6; maybe TRBD1 (5 bases). The CDR3 covers 16 residues. CDR1 is SGDLS, CDR2 YYNGEE, per germline. Trimming took 2 bases from V and 7 from J, leaving 16 bases between them. CDR3 protein: CASSVDPGRTNSPLHF. CDR3 DNA: TGTGCCAGCAGCGTGGATCCGGGACGGACCAATTCACCCCTCCACTTT.

Many counts were recorded for this clonotype. The V call is TRBV9, the J call TRBJ1-6, with D possibly being TRBD1 (6 bases). Trimming shortened V by 2 bases and J by 6 bases, and 6 bases separated the two germline ends. The CDR3 has 13 residues. CDR1 and CDR2 (germline): SGDLS, YYNGEE. In DNA form, the CDR3 reads TGTGCCAGCAGCGTCAGGGGTAATTCACCCCTCCACTTT. This translates into CASSVRGNSPLHF.

This clonotype was found many times. J is TRBJ2-2 and V is TRBV9; TRBD2 matches at 12 bases. V was pared by 0 bases and J by 5 bases, with 2 bases of the junction left unmatched. Per germline, CDR1 SGDLS and CDR2 YYNGEE. This CDR3 is built from 16 residues. The CDR3, as DNA: TGTGCCAGCAGCGTAGGACTAGCGGGAGTGACCGGGGAGCTGTTTTTT. Translated: CASSVGLAGVTGELFF.

This clonotype was picked up many times. The J gene is TRBJ1-2, the V gene TRBV9, with D unresolved. This CDR3 contains 14 residues. Germline CDR1 is SGDLS and CDR2 is YYNGEE. Trimming stripped 3 bases from V and 8 bases from J, with 17 bases between. The CDR3 loop reads CASSAAPSTGGYTF. The DNA of the CDR3 is TGTGCCAGCAGCGCTGCCCCTTCCACGGGCGGCTACACCTTC.

Many counts were recorded for this clonotype. CDR3 in amino acids: CASNRAGGRYGEQFF. CDR3 nucleotide sequence: TGTGCCAGCAACCGAGCTGGCGGGAGATATGGTGAGCAGTTCTTC. This rearrangement joins TRBV9 to TRBJ2-1, with TRBD2 matching 7 bases. The germline V gene has CDR1 SGDLS and CDR2 YYNGEE. The CDR3 contains 15 residues. Unmatched junction bases numbered 15, after V lost 6 bases and J lost 9 bases.

The table lists this clonotype with many counts. The genes are TRBV9 and TRBJ2-1, with 12 bases matching TRBD2. Germline CDR1 and CDR2: SGDLS and YYNGEE. This CDR3 is built from 15 residues. The trim removed 3 bases at V and 5 bases at J, leaving 3 bases unmatched. Here the CDR3 DNA reads TGTGCCAGCAGCGCCGGACTAGCGGGGAACAATGAGCAGTTCTTC. As protein: CASSAGLAGNNEQFF.

This clonotype was recorded a few times. V usage is TRBV9 and J usage is TRBJ2-3, with 7 bases that match TRBD2. The germline V gene encodes CDR1 SGDLS and CDR2 YYNGEE. The CDR3 spans 17 residues. The V and J ends lost 4 bases and 0 bases, in that order; junction bases with no gene match: 11. CDR3 protein: CASSPVERGKSTDTQYF. CDR3 in DNA: TGTGCCAGCAGCCCGGTCGAGCGGGGCAAAAGCACAGATACGCAGTATTTT.

The sample holds many counts of this clonotype. The CDR3 is CASKPTALNTEAFF. For the CDR3, the DNA is TGTGCCAGCAAACCGACGGCCTTGAACACTGAAGCTTTCTTT. The chain employs TRBV9 and TRBJ1-1, with D uncertain. The germline V gene encodes CDR1 SGDLS and CDR2 YYNGEE. V dropped 6 bases and J dropped 0 bases, with 12 bases sitting between them. CDR3 length: 14 amino acids.

This clonotype showed up many times. The V call is TRBV9, the J call TRBJ2-1; a weak D match, TRBD2 (6 bases). The germline gives CDR1 SGDLS, CDR2 YYNGEE. Trimming cost V 0 bases and J 12 bases, with 10 bases left between them. The CDR3 extends over 12 amino acids. The CDR3 region has the DNA TGTGCCAGCAGCGTAGCGGGAGAGAGGCAGTTCTTC. It is translated as CASSVAGERQFF. The full variable domain, rest sourced from reference TRBV9 and TRBJ2-1, is DSGVTQTPKHLITATGQRVTLRCSPRSGDLSVYWYQQSLDQGLQFLIQYYNGEERAKGNILERFSAQQFPDLHSELNLSSLELGDSALYFCASSVAGERQFFGPGTRLTVL.

This clonotype has a count of ten or more. This chain joins TRBV9 and TRBJ2-3, with D perhaps matching TRBD1 (5 bases). This CDR3 region has 15 residues. In germline, CDR1 is SGDLS, CDR2 YYNGEE. V was shortened by 0 bases and J by 5 bases, with 13 bases between the two germline ends. In nucleotides, the CDR3 is TGTGCCAGCAGCGTAGGTGGAACAGGCCTAGATACGCAGTATTTT. It codes for CASSVGGTGLDTQYF.

This clonotype appeared many times. V and J are TRBV9 and TRBJ2-3; 11 nucleotides agree with TRBD1. The CDR3 covers 17 residues. V gave up 4 bases and J gave up 3 bases; unmatched junction bases: 10. Per the germline V gene, CDR1 is SGDLS and CDR2 is YYNGEE. The CDR3 loop is CASSPKGGQGGTDTQYF. CDR3 in DNA: TGTGCCAGCAGCCCCAAGGGGGGACAGGGGGGGACAGATACGCAGTATTTT.

This clonotype has only a few counts. A read error is possible here, since a much larger clone lies one base away. The chain couples TRBV9 to TRBJ2-1, with no clear D. Germline CDR1 SGDLS, CDR2 YYNGEE. The CDR3 consists of 14 residues. Between the trimmed V and J ends, which lost 7 bases and 5 bases, there was a span of 16 bases. The CDR3 nucleotides are TGTGCCAGCGGCGCGGACCCCGAGGACAATGAGCAGTTCTTC. Residues: CASGADPEDNEQFF.

The table lists this clonotype with many counts. V is TRBV9 and J is TRBJ2-1; no reliable D call. Deletions cut 3 bases from V and 5 bases from J, with 3 bases between. There are 11 residues in the CDR3. Germline V lookup: CDR1 SGDLS, CDR2 YYNGEE. CDR3 DNA sequence: TGTGCCAGCAGCGATAACAATGAGCAGTTCTTC. Its protein is CASSDNNEQFF.

This clonotype was seen repeatedly, ten times or more. This chain joins TRBV9 and TRBJ2-7; possibly TRBD2 for D (7 bases). The CDR3 is 14 residues long. Germline V gene lookup returns CDR1 SGDLS and CDR2 YYNGEE. Trimming took off 3 bases at V and 2 bases at J, with 12 bases between the two ends. This chain's CDR3 is CASSEGGRTYEQYF. DNA for the CDR3: TGTGCCAGCAGCGAGGGGGGGCGGACCTACGAGCAGTACTTC.

This clonotype showed up many times. This chain uses TRBV9 with TRBJ1-1, with 8 bases identical to TRBD1. From germline, CDR1 is SGDLS and CDR2 YYNGEE. With 4 bases clipped from V and 7 bases from J, the junction kept 9 bases outside the gene matches. This CDR3 contains 14 residues. CDR3 sequence: CASSPRPGQGEAFF. As DNA, the CDR3 is TGTGCCAGCAGCCCACGTCCCGGACAGGGTGAAGCTTTCTTT.

This clonotype was seen repeatedly, ten times or more. CDR3 DNA sequence: TGTGCCAGCAGCGTTACCGGGACAGGGGCCTACAATGAGCAGTTCTTC. Residues: CASSVTGTGAYNEQFF. The V call is TRBV9, the J call TRBJ2-1, with 10 bases lining up with TRBD1. V lost 2 bases, J lost 2 bases, and 4 bases stayed unmatched. Germline V gene sequence: CDR1 SGDLS, CDR2 YYNGEE. CDR3 length: 16 residues.

This clonotype was found many times. The chain has TRBV9 and TRBJ2-3, with D uncertain. This CDR3 is built from 14 residues. In germline, CDR1 is SGDLS, CDR2 YYNGEE. Trimming stripped 3 bases from V and 4 bases from J, with 12 bases between. CDR3 nucleotide sequence: TGTGCCAGCAGCGAGGGCCAACCAGCAGATACGCAGTATTTT. Its protein product is CASSEGQPADTQYF.